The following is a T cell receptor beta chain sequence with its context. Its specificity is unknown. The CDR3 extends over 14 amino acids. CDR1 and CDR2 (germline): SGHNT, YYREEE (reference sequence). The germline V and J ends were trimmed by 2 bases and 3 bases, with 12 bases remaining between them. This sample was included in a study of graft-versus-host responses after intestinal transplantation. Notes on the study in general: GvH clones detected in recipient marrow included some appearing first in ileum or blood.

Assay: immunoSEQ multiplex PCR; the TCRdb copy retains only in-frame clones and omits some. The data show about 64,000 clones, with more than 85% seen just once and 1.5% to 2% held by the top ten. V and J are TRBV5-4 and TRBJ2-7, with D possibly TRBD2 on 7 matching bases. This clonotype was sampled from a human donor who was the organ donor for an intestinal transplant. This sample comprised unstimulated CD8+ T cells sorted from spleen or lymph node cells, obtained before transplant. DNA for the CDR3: TGTGCCAGCAGCTTTGGGGGGGGCGGCTACGAGCAGTACTTC. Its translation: CASSFGGGGYEQYF.